The source of this T cell receptor (beta chain) is a study of early T cells in non-severe SARS-CoV-2 infection. On the study more broadly: Unsorted whole blood bulk RNA was sequenced, with unpaired chains.

Separate cDNA molecules each had unique molecular identifiers attached to them. Using its own MiXCR run on the 5' RACE reads, TCRdb lists one record per CDR3 protein. The profile shows tens of thousands of distinct CDR3 sequences, 5% to 6% of them singletons. The CDR3 runs to 14 residues. The junction had 4 bases not matched to a gene; V was cut back by 6 bases and J by 0 bases. The V gene's germline CDR1 is SNHLY and CDR2 FYNNEI. About this clonotype itself: Its antigen remains unidentified.

Study-level findings and limits: In VDJdb matching, anti-spike CD8 responses were favored while private and CD4 specificities went missing.

Sequencing used whole blood. The gene calls are TRBV2 and TRBJ1-2; 7 bases align to TRBD1. The TCR originated in an adult who was a healthcare worker with PCR-confirmed SARS-CoV-2 infection or an uninfected control (not recorded which). CDR3 residues: CASRDRHSNYGYTF. The DNA of the CDR3 is TGTGCCAGCAGGGACAGGCATTCTAACTATGGCTACACCTTC.